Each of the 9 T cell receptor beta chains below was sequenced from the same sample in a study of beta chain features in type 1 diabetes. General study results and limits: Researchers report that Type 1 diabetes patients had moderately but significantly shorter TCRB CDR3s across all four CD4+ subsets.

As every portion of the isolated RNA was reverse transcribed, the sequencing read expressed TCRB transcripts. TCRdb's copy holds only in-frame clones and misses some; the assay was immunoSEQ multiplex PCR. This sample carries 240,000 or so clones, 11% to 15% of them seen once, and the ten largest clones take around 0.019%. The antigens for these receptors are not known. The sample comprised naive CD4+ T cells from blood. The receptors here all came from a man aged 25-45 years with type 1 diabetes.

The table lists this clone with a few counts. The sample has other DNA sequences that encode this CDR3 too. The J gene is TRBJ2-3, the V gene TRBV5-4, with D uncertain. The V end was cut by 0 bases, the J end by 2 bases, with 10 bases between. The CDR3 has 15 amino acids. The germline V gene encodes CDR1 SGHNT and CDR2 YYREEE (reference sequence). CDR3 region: CASSLGGGSTDTQYF. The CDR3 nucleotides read TGTGCCAGCAGCTTGGGTGGCGGATCCACAGATACGCAGTATTTT.

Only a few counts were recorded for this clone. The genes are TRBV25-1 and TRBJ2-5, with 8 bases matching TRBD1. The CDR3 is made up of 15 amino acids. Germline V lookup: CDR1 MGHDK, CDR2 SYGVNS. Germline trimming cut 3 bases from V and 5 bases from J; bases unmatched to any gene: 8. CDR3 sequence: CASSENQGAGETQYF. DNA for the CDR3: TGTGCCAGCAGTGAGAACCAGGGGGCTGGGGAGACCCAGTACTTC.

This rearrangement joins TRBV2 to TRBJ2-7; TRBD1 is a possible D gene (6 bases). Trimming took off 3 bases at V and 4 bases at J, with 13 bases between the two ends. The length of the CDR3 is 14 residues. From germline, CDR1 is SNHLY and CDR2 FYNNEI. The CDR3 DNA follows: TGTGCCAGCAGTGACTTCCAGGGGTATTACGAGCAGTACTTC. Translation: CASSDFQGYYEQYF.

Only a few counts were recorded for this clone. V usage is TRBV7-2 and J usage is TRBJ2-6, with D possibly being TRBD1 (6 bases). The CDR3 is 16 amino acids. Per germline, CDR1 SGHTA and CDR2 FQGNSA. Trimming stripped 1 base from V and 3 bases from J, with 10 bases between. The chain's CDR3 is CASSLDRVNGANVLTF. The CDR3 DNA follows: TGTGCCAGCAGCTTAGACAGGGTGAATGGGGCCAACGTCCTGACTTTC.

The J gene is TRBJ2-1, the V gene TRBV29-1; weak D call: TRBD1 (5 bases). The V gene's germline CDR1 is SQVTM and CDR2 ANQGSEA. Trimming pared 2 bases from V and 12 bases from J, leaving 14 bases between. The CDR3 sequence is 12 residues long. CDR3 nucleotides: TGCAGCGTTGAAATTGCGTCAGGGATGCAGTTCTTC. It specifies CSVEIASGMQFF.

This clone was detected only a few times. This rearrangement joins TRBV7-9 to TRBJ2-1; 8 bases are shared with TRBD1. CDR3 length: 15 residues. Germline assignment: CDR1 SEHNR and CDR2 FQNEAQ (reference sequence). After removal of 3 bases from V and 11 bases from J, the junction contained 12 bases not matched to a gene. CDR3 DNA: TGTGCCAGCAGCTTTGAGACAGGGGTTTCCAGAAAGCAGTTCTTC. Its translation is CASSFETGVSRKQFF.

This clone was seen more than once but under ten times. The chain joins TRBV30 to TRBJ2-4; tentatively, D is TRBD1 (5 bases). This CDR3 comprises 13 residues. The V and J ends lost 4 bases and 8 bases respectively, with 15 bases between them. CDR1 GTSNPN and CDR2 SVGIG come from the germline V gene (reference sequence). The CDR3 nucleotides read TGTGCCTGGAAACCGCAGGGTGGGGACATTCAGTACTTC. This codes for CAWKPQGGDIQYF.

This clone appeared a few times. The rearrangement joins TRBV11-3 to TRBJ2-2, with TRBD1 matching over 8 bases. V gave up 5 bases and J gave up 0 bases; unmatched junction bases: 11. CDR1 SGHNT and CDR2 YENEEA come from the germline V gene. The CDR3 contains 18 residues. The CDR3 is CASSPPTGDSANTGELFF. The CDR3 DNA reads TGTGCCAGCAGCCCTCCGACAGGGGATAGCGCGAACACCGGGGAGCTGTTTTTT.

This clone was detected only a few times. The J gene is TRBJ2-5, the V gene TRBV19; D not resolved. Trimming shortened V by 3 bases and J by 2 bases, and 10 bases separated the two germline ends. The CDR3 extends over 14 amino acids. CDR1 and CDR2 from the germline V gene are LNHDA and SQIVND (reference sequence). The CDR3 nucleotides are TGTGCCAGTAGTATCACGGCGGCTCAAGAGACCCAGTACTTC. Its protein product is CASSITAAQETQYF.